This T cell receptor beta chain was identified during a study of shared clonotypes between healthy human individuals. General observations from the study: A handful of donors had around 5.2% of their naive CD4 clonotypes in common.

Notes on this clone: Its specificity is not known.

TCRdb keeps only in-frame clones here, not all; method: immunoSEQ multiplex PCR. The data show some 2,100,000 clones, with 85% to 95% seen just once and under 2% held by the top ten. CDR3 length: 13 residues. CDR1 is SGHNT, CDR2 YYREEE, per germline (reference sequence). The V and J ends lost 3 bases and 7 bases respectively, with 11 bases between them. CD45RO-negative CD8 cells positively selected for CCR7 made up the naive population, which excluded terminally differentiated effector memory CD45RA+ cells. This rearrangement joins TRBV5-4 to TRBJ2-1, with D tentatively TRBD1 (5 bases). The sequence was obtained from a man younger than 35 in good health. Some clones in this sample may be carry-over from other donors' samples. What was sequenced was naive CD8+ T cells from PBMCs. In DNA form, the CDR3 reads TGTGCCAGCAGCTCCTCTAAGGGGAATGAGCAGTTCTTC. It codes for CASSSSKGNEQFF.